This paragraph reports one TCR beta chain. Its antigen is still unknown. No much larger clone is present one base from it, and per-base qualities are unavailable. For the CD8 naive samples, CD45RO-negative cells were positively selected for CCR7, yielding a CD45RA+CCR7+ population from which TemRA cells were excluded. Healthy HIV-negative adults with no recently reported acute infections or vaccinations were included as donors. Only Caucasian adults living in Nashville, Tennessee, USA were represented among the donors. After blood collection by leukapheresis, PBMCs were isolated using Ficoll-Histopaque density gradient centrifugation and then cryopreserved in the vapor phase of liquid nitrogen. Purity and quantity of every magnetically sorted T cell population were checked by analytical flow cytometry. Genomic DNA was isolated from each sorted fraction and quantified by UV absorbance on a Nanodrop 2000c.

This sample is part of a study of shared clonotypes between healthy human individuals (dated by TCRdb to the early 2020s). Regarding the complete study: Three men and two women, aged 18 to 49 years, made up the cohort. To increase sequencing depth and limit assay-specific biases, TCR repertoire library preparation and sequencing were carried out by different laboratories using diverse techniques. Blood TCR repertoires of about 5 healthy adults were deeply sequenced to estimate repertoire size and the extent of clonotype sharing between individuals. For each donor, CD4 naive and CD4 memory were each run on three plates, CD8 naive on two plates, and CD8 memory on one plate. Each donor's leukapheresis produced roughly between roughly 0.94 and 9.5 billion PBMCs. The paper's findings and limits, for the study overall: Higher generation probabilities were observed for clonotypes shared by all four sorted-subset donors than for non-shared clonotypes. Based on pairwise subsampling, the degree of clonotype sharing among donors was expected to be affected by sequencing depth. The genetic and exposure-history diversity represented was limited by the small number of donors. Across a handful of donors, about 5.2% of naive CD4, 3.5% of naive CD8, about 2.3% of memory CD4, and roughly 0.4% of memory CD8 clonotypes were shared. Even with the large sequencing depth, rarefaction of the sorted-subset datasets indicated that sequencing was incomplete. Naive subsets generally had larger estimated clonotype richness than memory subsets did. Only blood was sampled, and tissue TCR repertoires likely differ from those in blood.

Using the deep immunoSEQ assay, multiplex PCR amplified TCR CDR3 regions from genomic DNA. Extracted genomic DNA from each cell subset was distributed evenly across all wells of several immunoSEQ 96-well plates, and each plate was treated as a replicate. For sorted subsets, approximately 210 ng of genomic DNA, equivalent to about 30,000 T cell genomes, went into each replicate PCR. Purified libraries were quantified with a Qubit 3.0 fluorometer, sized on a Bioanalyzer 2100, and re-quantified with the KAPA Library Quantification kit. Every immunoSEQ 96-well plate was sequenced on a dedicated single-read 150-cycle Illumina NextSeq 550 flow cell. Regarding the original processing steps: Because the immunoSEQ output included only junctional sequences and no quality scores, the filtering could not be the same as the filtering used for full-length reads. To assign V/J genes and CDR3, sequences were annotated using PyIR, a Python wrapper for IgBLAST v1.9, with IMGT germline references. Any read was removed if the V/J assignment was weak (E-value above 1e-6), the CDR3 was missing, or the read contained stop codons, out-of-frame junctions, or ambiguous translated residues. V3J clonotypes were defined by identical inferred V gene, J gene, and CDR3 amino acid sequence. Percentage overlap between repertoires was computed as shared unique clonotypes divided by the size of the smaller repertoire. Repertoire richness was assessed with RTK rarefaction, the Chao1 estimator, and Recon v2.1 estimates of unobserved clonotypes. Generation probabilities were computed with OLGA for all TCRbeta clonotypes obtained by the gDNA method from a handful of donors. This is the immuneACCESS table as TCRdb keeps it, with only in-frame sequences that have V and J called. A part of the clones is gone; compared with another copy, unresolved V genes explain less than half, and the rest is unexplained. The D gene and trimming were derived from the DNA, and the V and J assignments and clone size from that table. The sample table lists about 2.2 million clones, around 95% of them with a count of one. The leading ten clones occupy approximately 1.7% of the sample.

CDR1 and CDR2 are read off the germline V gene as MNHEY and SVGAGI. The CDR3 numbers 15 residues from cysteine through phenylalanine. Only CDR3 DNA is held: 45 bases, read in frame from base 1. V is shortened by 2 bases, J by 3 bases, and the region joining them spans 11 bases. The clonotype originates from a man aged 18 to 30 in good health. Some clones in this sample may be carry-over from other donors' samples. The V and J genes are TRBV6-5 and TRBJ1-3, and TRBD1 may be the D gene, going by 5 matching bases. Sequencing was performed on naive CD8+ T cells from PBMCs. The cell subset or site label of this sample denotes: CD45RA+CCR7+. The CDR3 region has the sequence CASSYGGSGGNTIYF. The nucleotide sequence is TGTGCCAGCAGTTACGGGGGATCGGGTGGAAACACCATATATTTT.